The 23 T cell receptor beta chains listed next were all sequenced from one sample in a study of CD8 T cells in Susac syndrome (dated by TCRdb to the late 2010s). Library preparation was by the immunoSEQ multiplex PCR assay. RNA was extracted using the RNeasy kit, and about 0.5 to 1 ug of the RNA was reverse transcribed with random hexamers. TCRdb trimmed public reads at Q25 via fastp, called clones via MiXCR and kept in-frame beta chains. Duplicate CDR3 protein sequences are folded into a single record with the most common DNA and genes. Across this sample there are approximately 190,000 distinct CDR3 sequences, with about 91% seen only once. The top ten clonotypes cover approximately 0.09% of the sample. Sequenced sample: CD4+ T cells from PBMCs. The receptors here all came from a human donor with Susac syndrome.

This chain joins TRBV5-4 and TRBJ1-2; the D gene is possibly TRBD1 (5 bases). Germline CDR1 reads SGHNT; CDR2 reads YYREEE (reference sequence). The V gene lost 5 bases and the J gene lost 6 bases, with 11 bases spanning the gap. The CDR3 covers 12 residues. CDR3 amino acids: CASRLSGDGYTF. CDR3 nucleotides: TGTGCCAGCAGGTTGTCGGGGGATGGCTACACCTTC.

In DNA, the CDR3 is TGCAGTGCTACGGCCGAGGGGGAGACCCAGTACTTC. It specifies CSATAEGETQYF. V is TRBV20-1 and J is TRBJ2-5; D possibly matches TRBD1 or TRBD2 (5 bases each). Germline V gene lookup returns CDR1 DFQATT and CDR2 SNEGSKA (reference sequence). V lost 4 bases and J lost 5, with 11 bases in between. The CDR3 has 12 amino acids.

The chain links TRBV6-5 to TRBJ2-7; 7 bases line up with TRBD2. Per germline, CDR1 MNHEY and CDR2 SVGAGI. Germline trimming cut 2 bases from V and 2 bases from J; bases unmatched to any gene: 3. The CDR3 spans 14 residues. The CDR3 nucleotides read TGTGCCAGCAGTTACGTGGGAGGGCCCTACGAGCAGTACTTC. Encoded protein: CASSYVGGPYEQYF.

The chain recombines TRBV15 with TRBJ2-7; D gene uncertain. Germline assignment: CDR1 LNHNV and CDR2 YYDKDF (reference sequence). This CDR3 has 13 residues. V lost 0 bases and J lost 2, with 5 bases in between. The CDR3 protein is CATSRDQPYEQYF. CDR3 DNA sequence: TGTGCCACCAGCAGAGATCAGCCCTACGAGCAGTACTTC. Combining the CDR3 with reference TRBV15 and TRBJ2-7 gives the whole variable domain DAMVIQNPRYQVTQFGKPVTLSCSQTLNHNVMYWYQQKSSQAPKLLFHYYDKDFNNEADTPDNFQSRRPNTSFCFLDIRSPGLGDTAMYLCATSRDQPYEQYFGPGTRLTVT.

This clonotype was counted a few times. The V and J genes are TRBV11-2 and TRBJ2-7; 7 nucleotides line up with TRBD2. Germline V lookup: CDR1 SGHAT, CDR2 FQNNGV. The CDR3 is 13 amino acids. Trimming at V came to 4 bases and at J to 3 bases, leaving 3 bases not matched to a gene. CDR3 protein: CASSWAGVYEQYF. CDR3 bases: TGTGCCAGCAGCTGGGCGGGGGTCTACGAGCAGTACTTC.

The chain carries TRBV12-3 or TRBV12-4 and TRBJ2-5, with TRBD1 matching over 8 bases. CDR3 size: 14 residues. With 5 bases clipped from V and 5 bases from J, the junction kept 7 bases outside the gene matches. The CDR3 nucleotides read TGTGCCAGCAGTACGCGGACAGGGTCCGAGACCCAGTACTTC. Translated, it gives CASSTRTGSETQYF.

The CDR3 DNA follows: TGTGCCAGCAGCTTTCTAGCGGGAGTGGCAGATACGCAGTATTTT. Protein product: CASSFLAGVADTQYF. This chain uses TRBV7-9 with TRBJ2-3; the match to TRBD2 covers 10 bases. The CDR3 totals 15 residues. Germline V gene sequence: CDR1 SEHNR, CDR2 FQNEAQ (reference sequence). V trimming: 3 bases; J trimming: 4 bases; junction bases outside the gene matches: 4. The full variable domain, in which reference TRBV7-9 and TRBJ2-3 provide the parts outside the CDR3, is DTGVSQNPRHKITKRGQNVTFRCDPISEHNRLYWYRQTLGQGPEFLTYFQNEAQLEKSRLLSDRFSAERPKGSFSTLEIQRTEQGDSAMYLCASSFLAGVADTQYFGPGTRLTVL.

The CDR3 loop is CASSARLAGADTQYF. In DNA, the CDR3 is TGTGCCAGCAGCGCCCGACTAGCTGGGGCAGATACGCAGTATTTT. This chain connects TRBV9 to TRBJ2-3; TRBD2 matches 7 bases. This CDR3 has 15 amino acids. J gave up 4 bases and V 3 bases, and 8 bases lay outside the gene matches. CDR1 SGDLS and CDR2 YYNGEE come from the germline V gene.

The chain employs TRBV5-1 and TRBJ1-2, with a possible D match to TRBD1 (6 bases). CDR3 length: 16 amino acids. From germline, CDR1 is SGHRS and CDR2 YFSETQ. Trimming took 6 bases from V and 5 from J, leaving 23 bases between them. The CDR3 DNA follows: TGCGCCAGCACCTTCGGACCCGACAGGATCCAATATGGCTACACCTTC. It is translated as CASTFGPDRIQYGYTF. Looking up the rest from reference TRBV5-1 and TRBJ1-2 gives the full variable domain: KAGVTQTPRYLIKTRGQQVTLSCSPISGHRSVSWYQQTPGQGLQFLFEYFSETQRNKGNFPGRFSGRQFSNSRSEMNVSTLELGDSALYLCASTFGPDRIQYGYTFGSGTRLTVV.

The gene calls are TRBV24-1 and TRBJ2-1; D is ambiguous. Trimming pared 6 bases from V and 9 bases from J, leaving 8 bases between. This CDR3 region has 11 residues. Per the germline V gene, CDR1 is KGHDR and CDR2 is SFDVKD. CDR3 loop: CATSLVGEQFF. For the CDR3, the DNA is TGTGCCACCAGTCTAGTAGGTGAGCAGTTCTTC.

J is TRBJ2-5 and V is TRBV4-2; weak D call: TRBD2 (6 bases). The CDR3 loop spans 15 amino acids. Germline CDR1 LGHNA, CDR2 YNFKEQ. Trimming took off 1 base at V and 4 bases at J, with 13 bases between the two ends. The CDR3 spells CASSQGRGEGETQYF. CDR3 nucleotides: TGTGCCAGCAGCCAAGGGCGGGGAGAGGGAGAGACCCAGTACTTC.

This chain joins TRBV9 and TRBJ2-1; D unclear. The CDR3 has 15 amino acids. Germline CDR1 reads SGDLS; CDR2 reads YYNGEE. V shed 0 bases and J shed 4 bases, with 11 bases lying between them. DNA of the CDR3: TGTGCCAGCAGCGTAGGGCAGGATATGTACAATGAGCAGTTCTTC. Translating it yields CASSVGQDMYNEQFF.

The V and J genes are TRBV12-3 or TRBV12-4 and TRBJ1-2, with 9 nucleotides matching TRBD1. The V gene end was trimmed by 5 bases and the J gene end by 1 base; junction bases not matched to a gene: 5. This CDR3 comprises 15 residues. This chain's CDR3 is CASSPGTGNNYGYTF. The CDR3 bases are TGTGCCAGCAGTCCCGGGACAGGGAATAACTATGGCTACACCTTC.

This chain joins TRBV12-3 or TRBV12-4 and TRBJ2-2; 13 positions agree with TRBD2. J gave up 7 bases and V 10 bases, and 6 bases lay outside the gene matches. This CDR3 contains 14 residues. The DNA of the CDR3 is TGTGCCATCTGGACTAGCGGGAGCGGCGGGGAGCTGTTTTTT. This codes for CAIWTSGSGGELFF.

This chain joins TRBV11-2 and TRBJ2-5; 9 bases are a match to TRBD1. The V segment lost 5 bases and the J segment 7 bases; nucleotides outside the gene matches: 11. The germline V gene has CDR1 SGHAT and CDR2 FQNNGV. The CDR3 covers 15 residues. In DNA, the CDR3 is TGTGCCAGCAGCCCAGTACAGGGGGCGGTTGGGACCCAGTACTTC. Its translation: CASSPVQGAVGTQYF.

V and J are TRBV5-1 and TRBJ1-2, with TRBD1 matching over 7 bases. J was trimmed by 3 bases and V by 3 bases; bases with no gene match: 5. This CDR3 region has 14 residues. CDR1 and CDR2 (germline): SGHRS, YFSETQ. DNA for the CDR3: TGCGCCAGCAGCTCCGTCCAGGGGGACTATGGCTACACCTTC. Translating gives CASSSVQGDYGYTF.

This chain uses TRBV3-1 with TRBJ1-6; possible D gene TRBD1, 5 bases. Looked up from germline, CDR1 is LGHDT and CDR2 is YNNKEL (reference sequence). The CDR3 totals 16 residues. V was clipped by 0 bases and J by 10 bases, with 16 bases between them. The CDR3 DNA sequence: TGTGCCAGCAGCCAAGATTCGGGGGAAGGGGAATCACCCCTCCACTTT. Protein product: CASSQDSGEGESPLHF.

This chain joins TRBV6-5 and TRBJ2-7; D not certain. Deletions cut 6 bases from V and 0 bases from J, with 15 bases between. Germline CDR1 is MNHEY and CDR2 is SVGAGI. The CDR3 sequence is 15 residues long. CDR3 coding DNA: TGTGCCAGCAGCCCCCAGCAGGTCAGCTCCTACGAGCAGTACTTC. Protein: CASSPQQVSSYEQYF.

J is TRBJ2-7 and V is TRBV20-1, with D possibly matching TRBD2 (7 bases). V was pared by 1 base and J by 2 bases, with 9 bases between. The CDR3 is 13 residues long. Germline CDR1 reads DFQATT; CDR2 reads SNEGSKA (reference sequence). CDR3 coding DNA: TGCAGTGCTAGAGTCGGGGGGCCCTACGAGCAGTACTTC. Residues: CSARVGGPYEQYF.

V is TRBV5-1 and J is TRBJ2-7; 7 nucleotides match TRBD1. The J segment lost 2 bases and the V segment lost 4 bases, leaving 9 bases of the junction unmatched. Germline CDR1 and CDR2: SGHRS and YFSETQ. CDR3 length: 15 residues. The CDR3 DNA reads TGCGCCAGCAGCAGAAGCCGGGACAGAGCCTACGAGCAGTACTTC. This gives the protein CASSRSRDRAYEQYF. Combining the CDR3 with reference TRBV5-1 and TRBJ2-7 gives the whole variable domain KAGVTQTPRYLIKTRGQQVTLSCSPISGHRSVSWYQQTPGQGLQFLFEYFSETQRNKGNFPGRFSGRQFSNSRSEMNVSTLELGDSALYLCASSRSRDRAYEQYFGPGTRLTVT.

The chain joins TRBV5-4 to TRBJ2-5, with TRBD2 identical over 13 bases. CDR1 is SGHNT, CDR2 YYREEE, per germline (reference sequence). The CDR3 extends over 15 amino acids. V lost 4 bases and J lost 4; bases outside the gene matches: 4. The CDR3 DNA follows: TGTGCCAGCAGCAAGGGACTAGCGGGGTCAGAGACCCAGTACTTC. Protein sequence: CASSKGLAGSETQYF.

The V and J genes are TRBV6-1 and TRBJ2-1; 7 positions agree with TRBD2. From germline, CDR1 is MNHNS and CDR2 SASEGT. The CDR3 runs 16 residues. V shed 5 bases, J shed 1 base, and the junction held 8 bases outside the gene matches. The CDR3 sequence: CASSPKLGGSYNEQFF. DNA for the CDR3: TGTGCCAGCAGTCCTAAACTGGGGGGGTCCTACAATGAGCAGTTCTTC.

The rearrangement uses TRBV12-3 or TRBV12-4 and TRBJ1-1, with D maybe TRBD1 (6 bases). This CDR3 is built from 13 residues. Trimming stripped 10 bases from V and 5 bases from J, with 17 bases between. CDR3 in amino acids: CATKRGGRTEAFF. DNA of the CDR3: TGTGCCACTAAGAGGGGGGGGCGAACTGAAGCTTTCTTT.